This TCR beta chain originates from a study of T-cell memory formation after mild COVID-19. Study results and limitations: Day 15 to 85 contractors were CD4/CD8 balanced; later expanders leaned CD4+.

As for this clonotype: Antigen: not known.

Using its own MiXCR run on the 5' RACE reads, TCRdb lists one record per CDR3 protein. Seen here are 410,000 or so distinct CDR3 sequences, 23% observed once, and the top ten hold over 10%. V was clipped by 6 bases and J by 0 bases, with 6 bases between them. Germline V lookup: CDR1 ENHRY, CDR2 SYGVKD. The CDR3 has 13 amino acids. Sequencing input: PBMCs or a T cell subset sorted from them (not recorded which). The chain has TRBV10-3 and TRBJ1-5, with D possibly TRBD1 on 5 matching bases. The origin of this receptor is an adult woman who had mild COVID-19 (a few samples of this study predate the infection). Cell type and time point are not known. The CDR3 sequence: CAIRGDSNQPQHF. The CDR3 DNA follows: TGTGCCATCAGGGGGGATAGCAATCAGCCCCAGCATTTT.